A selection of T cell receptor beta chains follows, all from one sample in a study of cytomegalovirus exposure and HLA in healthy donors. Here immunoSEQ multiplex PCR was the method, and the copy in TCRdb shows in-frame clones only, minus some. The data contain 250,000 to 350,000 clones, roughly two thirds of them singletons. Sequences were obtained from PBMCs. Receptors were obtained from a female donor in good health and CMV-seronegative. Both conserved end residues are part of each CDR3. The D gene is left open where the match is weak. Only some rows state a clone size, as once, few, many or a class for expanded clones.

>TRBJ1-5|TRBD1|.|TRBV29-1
CSTGNRGQPQHF
TGCAGCACGGGAAACAGGGGACAGCCCCAGCATTTT
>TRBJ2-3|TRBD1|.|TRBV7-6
CASSPGTGVGSTQYF
TGTGCCAGCAGCCCCGGGACAGGGGTTGGGAGTACGCAGTATTTT
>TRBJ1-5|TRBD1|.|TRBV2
CASSEEGARNQPQHF
TGTGCCAGCAGTGAAGAGGGGGCCCGCAATCAGCCCCAGCATTTT
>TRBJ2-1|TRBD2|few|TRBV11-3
CASSSRTSGSYNEQFF
TGTGCCAGCAGCTCGAGGACTAGCGGCTCCTACAATGAGCAGTTCTTC
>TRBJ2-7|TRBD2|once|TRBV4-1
CASSFIAGVYSYEQYF
TGCGCCAGCAGCTTTATAGCGGGAGTATACAGCTACGAGCAGTACTTC
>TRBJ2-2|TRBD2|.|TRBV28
CASSLGWGLAVTGELFF
TGTGCCAGCAGTTTGGGCTGGGGACTAGCGGTTACCGGGGAGCTGTTTTTT
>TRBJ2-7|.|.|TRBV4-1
CASSAVSSYEQYF
TGCGCCAGCAGCGCAGTAAGCTCCTACGAGCAGTACTTC
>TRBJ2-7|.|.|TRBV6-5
CASVRGNGYEQYF
TGTGCCAGCGTGAGGGGGAACGGCTACGAGCAGTACTTC
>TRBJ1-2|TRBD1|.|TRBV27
CASSPRRQGWGGGYTF
TGTGCCAGCAGTCCAAGGAGACAGGGGTGGGGGGGTGGCTACACCTTC
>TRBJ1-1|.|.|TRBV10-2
CASSESGTKQGRSTEAFF
TGCGCCAGCAGTGAGTCGGGGACTAAACAGGGTCGGAGCACTGAAGCTTTCTTT
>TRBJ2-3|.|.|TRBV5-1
CASSPDSPRASTDTQYF
TGCGCCAGCAGCCCGGACAGTCCCCGGGCCAGCACAGATACGCAGTATTTT